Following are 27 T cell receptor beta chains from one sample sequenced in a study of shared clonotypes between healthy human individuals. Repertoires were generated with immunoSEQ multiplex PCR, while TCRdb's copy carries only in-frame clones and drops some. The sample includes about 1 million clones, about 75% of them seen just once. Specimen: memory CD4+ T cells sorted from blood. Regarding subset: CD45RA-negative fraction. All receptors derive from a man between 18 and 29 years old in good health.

CDR3: CASSFKDWGEQFF. The CDR3 nucleotides read TGTGCCAGCAGCTTCAAAGATTGGGGTGAGCAGTTCTTC. This sequence joins TRBV7-6 and TRBJ2-1; D is unresolved. Germline loops: CDR1 SGHVS, CDR2 FNYEAQ. The CDR3 runs 13 residues. V shed 3 bases and J shed 9 bases, with 12 bases lying between them.

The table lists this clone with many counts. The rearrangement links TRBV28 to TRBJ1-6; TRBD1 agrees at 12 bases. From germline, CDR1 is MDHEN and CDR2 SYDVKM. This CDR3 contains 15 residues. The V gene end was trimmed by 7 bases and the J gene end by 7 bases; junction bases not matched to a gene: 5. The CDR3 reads CASTGTGGGNSPLHF. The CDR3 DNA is TGTGCCAGCACCGGGACAGGGGGCGGCAATTCACCCCTCCACTTT.

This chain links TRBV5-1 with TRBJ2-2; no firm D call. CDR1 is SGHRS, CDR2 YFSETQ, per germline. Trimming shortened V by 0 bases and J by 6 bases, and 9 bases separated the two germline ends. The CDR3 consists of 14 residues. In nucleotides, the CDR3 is TGCGCCAGCAGCTTGGTCACCGGCGCCGGGGAGCTGTTTTTT. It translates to CASSLVTGAGELFF.

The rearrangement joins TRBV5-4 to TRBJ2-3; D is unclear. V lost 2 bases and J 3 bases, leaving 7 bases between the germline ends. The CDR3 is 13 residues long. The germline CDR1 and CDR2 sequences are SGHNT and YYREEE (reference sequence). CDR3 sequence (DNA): TGTGCCAGCAGCTTTATACAGACAGATACGCAGTATTTT. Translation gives CASSFIQTDTQYF.

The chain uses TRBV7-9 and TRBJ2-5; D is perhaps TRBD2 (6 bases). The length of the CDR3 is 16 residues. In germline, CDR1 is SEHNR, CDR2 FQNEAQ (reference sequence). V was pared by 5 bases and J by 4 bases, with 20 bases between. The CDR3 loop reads CASSVGGTRLGETQYF. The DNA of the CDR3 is TGTGCCAGCAGCGTTGGGGGGACTCGGCTAGGAGAGACCCAGTACTTC.

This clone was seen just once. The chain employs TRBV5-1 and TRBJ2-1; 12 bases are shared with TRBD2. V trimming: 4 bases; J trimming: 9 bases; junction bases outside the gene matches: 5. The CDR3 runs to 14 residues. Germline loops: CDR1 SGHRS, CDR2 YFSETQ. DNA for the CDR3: TGCGCCAGCAGCGGCAAGACTAGCGGGGGTGAGCAGTTCTTC. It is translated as CASSGKTSGGEQFF.

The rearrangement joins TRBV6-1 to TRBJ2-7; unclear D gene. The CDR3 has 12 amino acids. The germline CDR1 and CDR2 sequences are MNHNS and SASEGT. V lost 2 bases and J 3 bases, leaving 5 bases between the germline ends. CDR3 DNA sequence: TGTGCCAGCAGTGAATATAACTACGAGCAGTACTTC. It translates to CASSEYNYEQYF.

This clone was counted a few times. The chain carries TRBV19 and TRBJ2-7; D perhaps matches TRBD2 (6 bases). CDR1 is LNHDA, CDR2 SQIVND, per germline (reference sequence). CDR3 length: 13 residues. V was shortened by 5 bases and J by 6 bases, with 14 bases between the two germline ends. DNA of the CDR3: TGTGCCAGTAGTCGGGACGGGGAGGCCGAGCAGTACTTC. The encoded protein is CASSRDGEAEQYF.

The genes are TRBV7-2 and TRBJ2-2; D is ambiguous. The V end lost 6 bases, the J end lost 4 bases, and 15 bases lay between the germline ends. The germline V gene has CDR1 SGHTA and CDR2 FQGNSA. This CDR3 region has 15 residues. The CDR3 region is CASSPPGVGTGELFF. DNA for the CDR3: TGTGCCAGCAGTCCCCCCGGCGTGGGCACCGGGGAGCTGTTTTTT.

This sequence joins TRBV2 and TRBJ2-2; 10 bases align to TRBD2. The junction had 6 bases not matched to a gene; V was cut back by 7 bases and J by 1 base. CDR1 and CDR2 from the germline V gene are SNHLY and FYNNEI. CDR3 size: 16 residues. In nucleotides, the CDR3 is TGTGCCAGCAACAGCGGGAGGGGACTGAACACCGGGGAGCTGTTTTTT. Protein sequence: CASNSGRGLNTGELFF.

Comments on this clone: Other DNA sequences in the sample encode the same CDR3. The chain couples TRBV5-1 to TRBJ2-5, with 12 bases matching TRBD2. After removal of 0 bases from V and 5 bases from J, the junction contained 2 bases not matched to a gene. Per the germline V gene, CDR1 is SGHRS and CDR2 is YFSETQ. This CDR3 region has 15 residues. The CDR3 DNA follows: TGCGCCAGCAGCTTGGGACTAGCGGGAGTGGAGACCCAGTACTTC. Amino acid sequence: CASSLGLAGVETQYF.

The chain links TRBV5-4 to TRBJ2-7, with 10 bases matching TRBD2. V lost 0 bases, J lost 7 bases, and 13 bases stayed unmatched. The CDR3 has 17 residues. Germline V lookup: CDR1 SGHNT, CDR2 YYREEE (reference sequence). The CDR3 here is CASSLGGGAGGPREQYF. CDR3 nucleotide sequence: TGTGCCAGCAGCTTGGGGGGAGGAGCGGGAGGGCCACGAGAGCAGTACTTC.

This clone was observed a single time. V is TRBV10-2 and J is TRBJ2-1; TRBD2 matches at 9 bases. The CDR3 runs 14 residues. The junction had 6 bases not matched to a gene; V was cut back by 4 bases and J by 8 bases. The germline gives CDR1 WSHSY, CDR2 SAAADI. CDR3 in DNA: TGCGCCAGCAGTGGAAATAGCGGGGGCTATGAGCAGTTCTTC. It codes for CASSGNSGGYEQFF.

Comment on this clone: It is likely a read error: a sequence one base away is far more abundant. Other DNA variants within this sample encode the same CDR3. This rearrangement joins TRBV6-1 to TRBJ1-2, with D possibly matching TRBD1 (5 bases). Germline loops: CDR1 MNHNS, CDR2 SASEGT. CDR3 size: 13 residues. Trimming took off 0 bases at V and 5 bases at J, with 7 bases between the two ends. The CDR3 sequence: CASSEAGGYGYTF. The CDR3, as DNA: TGTGCCAGCAGTGAAGCGGGGGGATATGGCTACACCTTC.

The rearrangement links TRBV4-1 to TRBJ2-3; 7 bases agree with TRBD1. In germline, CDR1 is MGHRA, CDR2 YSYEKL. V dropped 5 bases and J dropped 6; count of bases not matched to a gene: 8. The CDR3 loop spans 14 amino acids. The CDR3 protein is CASSFGTAEDTQYF. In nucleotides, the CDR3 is TGCGCCAGCAGCTTTGGGACAGCCGAGGATACGCAGTATTTT.

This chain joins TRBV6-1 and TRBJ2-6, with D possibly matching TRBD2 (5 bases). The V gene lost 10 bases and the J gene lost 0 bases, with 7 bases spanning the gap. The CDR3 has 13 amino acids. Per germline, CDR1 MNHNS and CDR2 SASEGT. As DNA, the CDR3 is TGTGCCATCGGGGACTCTGGGGCCAACGTCCTGACTTTC. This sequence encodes CAIGDSGANVLTF.

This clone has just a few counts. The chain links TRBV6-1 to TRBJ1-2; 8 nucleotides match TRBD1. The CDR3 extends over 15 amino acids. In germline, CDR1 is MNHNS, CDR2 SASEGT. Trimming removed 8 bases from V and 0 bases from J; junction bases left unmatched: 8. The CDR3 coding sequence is TGTGCCAGCCGACCGCAGGGGGCGACTAACTATGGCTACACCTTC. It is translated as CASRPQGATNYGYTF.

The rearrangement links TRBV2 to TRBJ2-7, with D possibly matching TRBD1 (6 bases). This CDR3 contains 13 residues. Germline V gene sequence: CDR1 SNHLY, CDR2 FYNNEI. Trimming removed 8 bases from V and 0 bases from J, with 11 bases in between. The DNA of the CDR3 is TGTGCCAGCTTGGGACAAACCTCCTACGAGCAGTACTTC. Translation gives CASLGQTSYEQYF.

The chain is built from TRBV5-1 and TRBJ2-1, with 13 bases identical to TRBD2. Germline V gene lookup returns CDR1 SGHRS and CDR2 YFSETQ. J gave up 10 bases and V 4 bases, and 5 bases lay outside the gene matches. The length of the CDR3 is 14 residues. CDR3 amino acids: CASSPMTSGGEQFF. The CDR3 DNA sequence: TGCGCCAGCAGCCCGATGACTAGCGGGGGGGAGCAGTTCTTC.

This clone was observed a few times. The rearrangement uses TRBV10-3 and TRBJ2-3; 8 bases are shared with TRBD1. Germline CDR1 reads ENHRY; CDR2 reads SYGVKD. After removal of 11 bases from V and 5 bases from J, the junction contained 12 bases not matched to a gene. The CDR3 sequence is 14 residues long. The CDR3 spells CASPRGQGGDTQYF. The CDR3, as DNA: TGTGCCTCCCCCAGGGGGCAAGGAGGAGATACGCAGTATTTT.

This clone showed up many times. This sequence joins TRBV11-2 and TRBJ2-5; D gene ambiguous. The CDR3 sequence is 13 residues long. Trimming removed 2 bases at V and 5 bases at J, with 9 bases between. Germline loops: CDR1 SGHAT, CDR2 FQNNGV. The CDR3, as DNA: TGTGCCAGCAGCTTATGGGTAGGCGAGACCCAGTACTTC. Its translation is CASSLWVGETQYF.

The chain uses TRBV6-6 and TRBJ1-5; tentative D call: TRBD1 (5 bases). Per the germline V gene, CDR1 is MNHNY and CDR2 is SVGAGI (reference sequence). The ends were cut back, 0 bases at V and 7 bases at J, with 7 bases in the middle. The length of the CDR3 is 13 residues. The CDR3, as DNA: TGTGCCAGCAGTTACTCCAGGGTGCAGCCCCAGCATTTT. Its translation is CASSYSRVQPQHF.

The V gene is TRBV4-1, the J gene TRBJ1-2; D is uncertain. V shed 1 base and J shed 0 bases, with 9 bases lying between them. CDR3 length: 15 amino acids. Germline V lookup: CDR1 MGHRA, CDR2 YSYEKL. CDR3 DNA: TGCGCCAGCAGCCAAGGTGCAGGCGCTAACTATGGCTACACCTTC. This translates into CASSQGAGANYGYTF.

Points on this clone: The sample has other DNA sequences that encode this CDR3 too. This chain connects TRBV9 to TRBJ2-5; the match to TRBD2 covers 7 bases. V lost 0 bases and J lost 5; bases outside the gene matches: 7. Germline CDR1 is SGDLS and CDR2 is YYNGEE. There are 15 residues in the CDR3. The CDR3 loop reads CASSVGAGVRETQYF. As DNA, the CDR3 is TGTGCCAGCAGCGTAGGCGCGGGAGTCCGGGAGACCCAGTACTTC.

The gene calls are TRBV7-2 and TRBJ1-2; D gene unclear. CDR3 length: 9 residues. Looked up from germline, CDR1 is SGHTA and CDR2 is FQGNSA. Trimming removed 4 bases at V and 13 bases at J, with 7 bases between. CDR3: CASSSEVTF. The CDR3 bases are TGTGCCAGCAGCTCCGAGGTCACCTTC.

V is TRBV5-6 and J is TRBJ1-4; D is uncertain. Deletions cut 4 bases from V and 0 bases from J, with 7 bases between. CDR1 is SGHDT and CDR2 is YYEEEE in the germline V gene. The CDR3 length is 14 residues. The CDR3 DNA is TGTGCCAGCAGCAAGAGTGCAACTAATGAAAAACTGTTTTTT. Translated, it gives CASSKSATNEKLFF.

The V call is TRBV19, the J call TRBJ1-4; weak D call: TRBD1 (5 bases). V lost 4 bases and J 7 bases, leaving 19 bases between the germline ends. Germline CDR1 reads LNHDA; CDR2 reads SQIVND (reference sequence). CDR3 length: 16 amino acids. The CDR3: CASSTGRAAKTEKLFF. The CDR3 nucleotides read TGTGCCAGTAGTACGGGGCGGGCCGCCAAAACTGAAAAACTGTTTTTT.